The 32 T cell receptor beta chains below all came from one sample that was sequenced in a study of blood T cell repertoires in COVID-19. Generated by immunoSEQ multiplex PCR, the TCRdb table keeps only in-frame clones and is missing some. This sample has 22,000 or so clones; around nine tenths occur once, and the top ten carry around 7.7%. Sample: peripheral blood. The source of these receptors is a woman aged 55-69 years with active COVID-19.

The V and J genes are TRBV18 and TRBJ1-2; D remains unclear. Germline V gives CDR1 KGHSH, CDR2 LQKENI. V was pared by 3 bases and J by 5 bases, with 16 bases between. The CDR3 contains 15 residues. The DNA of the CDR3 is TGTGCCAGCTCACCGGTGGGCGCAGACGGTTATGGCTACACCTTC. This translates into CASSPVGADGYGYTF.

This chain links TRBV6-4 with TRBJ1-1; perhaps TRBD1 as D (6 bases). V lost 5 bases to trimming and J lost 4 bases, with 17 bases between them. The CDR3 is 15 residues long. Germline V gene data show CDR1 as MRHNA and CDR2 as SNTAGT. In nucleotides, the CDR3 is TGTGCCAGCAGTCCCGGGGAGGGGGAGATCACTGAAGCTTTCTTT. Residues: CASSPGEGEITEAFF.

This clone was detected only a few times. The chain combines TRBV27 with TRBJ1-4, with D tentatively TRBD1 (5 bases). CDR3 length: 15 residues. Trimming pared 6 bases from V and 0 bases from J, leaving 11 bases between. The V gene's germline CDR1 is MNHEY and CDR2 SMNVEV (reference sequence). The CDR3 loop reads CASRVGAATNEKLFF. The CDR3 nucleotides are TGTGCCAGCAGAGTAGGGGCAGCAACTAATGAAAAACTGTTTTTT.

The V and J genes are TRBV25-1 and TRBJ1-2; 9 nucleotides match TRBD1. CDR1 is MGHDK, CDR2 SYGVNS, per germline. There are 13 residues in the CDR3. Trimming took 5 bases from V and 5 from J; bases not matched to a gene: 3. DNA of the CDR3: TGTGCCAGCAGTCCGGACAGGGGTTATGGCTACACCTTC. It specifies CASSPDRGYGYTF.

The gene calls are TRBV6-6 and TRBJ2-3, with no clear D. There are 12 residues in the CDR3. Trimming took off 2 bases at V and 4 bases at J, with 4 bases between the two ends. Per the germline V gene, CDR1 is MNHNY and CDR2 is SVGAGI (reference sequence). DNA for the CDR3: TGTGCCAGCAGTTACGTCGCAGATACGCAGTATTTT. Translation: CASSYVADTQYF.

The rearrangement joins TRBV27 to TRBJ1-1; unclear D gene. The CDR3 consists of 13 residues. The V end lost 8 bases, the J end lost 1 base, and 11 bases lay between the germline ends. Germline CDR1 reads MNHEY; CDR2 reads SMNVEV (reference sequence). The DNA of the CDR3 is TGTGCCAGCGGGCGACCCAAGAACACTGAAGCTTTCTTT. Encoded protein: CASGRPKNTEAFF.

The J gene is TRBJ1-6, the V gene TRBV5-1; 7 positions match TRBD1. Germline lookup yields CDR1 SGHRS and CDR2 YFSETQ. CDR3 length equals 15 residues. Germline trimming cut 4 bases from V and 5 bases from J; bases unmatched to any gene: 6. The CDR3 nucleotides are TGCGCCAGCAGCAAACGGGACAGCGATAATTCACCCCTCCACTTT. Its protein product is CASSKRDSDNSPLHF.

The V gene is TRBV6-6, the J gene TRBJ2-3; weak D call: TRBD2 (5 bases). The CDR3 consists of 14 residues. Trimming took off 6 bases at V and 1 base at J, with 11 bases between the two ends. Germline lookup yields CDR1 MNHNY and CDR2 SVGAGI (reference sequence). In DNA, the CDR3 is TGTGCCAGCAGGGAGGTTGGGGGCACAGATACGCAGTATTTT. Its protein is CASREVGGTDTQYF.

The chain combines TRBV5-8 with TRBJ2-3; D is perhaps TRBD1 (5 bases). In germline, CDR1 is SGHTS, CDR2 YDEGEE. Trimming took off 5 bases at V and 5 bases at J, with 15 bases between the two ends. This CDR3 is 14 amino acids long. The chain's CDR3 is CASRSQGRGDTQYF. The DNA for the CDR3 is TGTGCCAGCAGGTCCCAGGGAAGGGGAGATACGCAGTATTTT.

In this sample, this clone turned up once. V usage is TRBV6-5 and J usage is TRBJ1-4; TRBD1 is a possible D gene (6 bases). From germline, CDR1 is MNHEY and CDR2 SVGAGI. The CDR3 totals 15 residues. V was pared by 2 bases and J by 5 bases, with 12 bases between. CDR3 sequence (DNA): TGTGCCAGCAGTTACCGCGGGGGCGGGAATGAAAAACTGTTTTTT. This codes for CASSYRGGGNEKLFF.

In this sample, this clone turned up a few times. The chain joins TRBV15 to TRBJ2-3; D call uncertain. CDR1 is LNHNV and CDR2 is YYDKDF in the germline V gene (reference sequence). Trimming took off 0 bases at V and 2 bases at J, with 6 bases between the two ends. CDR3 length equals 14 residues. CDR3 bases: TGTGCCACCAGCAGAGACAGATTCACAGATACGCAGTATTTT. Its protein is CATSRDRFTDTQYF. Combining the CDR3 with reference TRBV15 and TRBJ2-3 gives the whole variable domain DAMVIQNPRYQVTQFGKPVTLSCSQTLNHNVMYWYQQKSSQAPKLLFHYYDKDFNNEADTPDNFQSRRPNTSFCFLDIRSPGLGDTAMYLCATSRDRFTDTQYFGPGTRLTVL.

The table lists this clone with a count of one. J is TRBJ2-3 and V is TRBV5-1; 9 bases agree with TRBD1. V was pared by 2 bases and J by 4 bases, with 5 bases of the junction left unmatched. In germline, CDR1 is SGHRS, CDR2 YFSETQ. The CDR3 is made up of 15 amino acids. The CDR3 is CASSLQGASSDTQYF. Written as DNA, the CDR3 is TGCGCCAGCAGCTTACAGGGGGCTTCATCAGATACGCAGTATTTT.

V and J are TRBV19 and TRBJ1-3; D is uncertain. Germline assignment: CDR1 LNHDA and CDR2 SQIVND (reference sequence). The CDR3 length is 13 residues. V was clipped by 6 bases and J by 4 bases, with 10 bases between them. The DNA for the CDR3 is TGTGCCAGTAGGAGGGATACCGGAAACACCATATATTTT. Protein product: CASRRDTGNTIYF.

This clone was seen just once. The chain employs TRBV12-3 or TRBV12-4 and TRBJ2-7; possibly TRBD2 for D (6 bases). There are 13 residues in the CDR3. Deletions cut 3 bases from V and 4 bases from J, with 10 bases between. The CDR3 protein is CASSLEGLYEQYF. In DNA form, the CDR3 reads TGTGCCAGCAGTTTGGAGGGATTGTACGAGCAGTACTTC.

The rearrangement uses TRBV5-1 and TRBJ2-3; no definite D call. There are 15 residues in the CDR3. Germline V CDR1 and CDR2: SGHRS, YFSETQ. The germline V and J ends were trimmed by 3 bases and 5 bases, with 16 bases remaining between them. The CDR3 nucleotides read TGCGCCAGCAGCTATTCCCGGGTGTTCGGAGATACGCAGTATTTT. Translation: CASSYSRVFGDTQYF.

The chain has TRBV4-1 and TRBJ2-3; 9 bases map to TRBD2. CDR1 is MGHRA, CDR2 YSYEKL, per germline. The J segment lost 3 bases and the V segment lost 1 base, leaving 2 bases of the junction unmatched. The CDR3 is 15 amino acids. For the CDR3, the DNA is TGCGCCAGCAGCCAAGGACTAGCGGATACAGATACGCAGTATTTT. As protein: CASSQGLADTDTQYF.

This clone was observed a single time. The rearrangement joins TRBV9 to TRBJ1-2; TRBD1 is a possible D gene (5 bases). V lost 4 bases to trimming and J lost 4 bases, with 14 bases between them. The CDR3 loop spans 14 amino acids. Germline loops: CDR1 SGDLS, CDR2 YYNGEE. Here the CDR3 DNA reads TGTGCCAGCAGCCCAACGACAGCCTTCTATGGCTACACCTTC. Protein product: CASSPTTAFYGYTF.

This sequence joins TRBV15 and TRBJ2-2; the D gene is possibly TRBD2 (6 bases). Germline lookup yields CDR1 LNHNV and CDR2 YYDKDF (reference sequence). CDR3 length: 14 amino acids. With 3 bases removed from V and 7 bases from J, the gap between germline ends came to 12 bases. The CDR3 bases are TGTGCCACCAGCAGGGGGGGTCTAGGCGGGGAGCTGTTTTTT. This sequence encodes CATSRGGLGGELFF. Together with reference TRBV15 and TRBJ2-2, the CDR3 gives the full variable domain: DAMVIQNPRYQVTQFGKPVTLSCSQTLNHNVMYWYQQKSSQAPKLLFHYYDKDFNNEADTPDNFQSRRPNTSFCFLDIRSPGLGDTAMYLCATSRGGLGGELFFGEGSRLTVL.

This chain connects TRBV10-3 to TRBJ1-1; 7 bases are shared with TRBD1. Germline values: CDR1 ENHRY, CDR2 SYGVKD. This CDR3 is built from 13 residues. J lost 4 bases, V lost 6 bases, and 5 bases had no gene match. The CDR3 region has the DNA TGTGCCATCAGCCGACAGGGTGGCACTGAAGCTTTCTTT. Protein: CAISRQGGTEAFF.

CDR3: CASSPETGEAFF. DNA for the CDR3: TGCGCCAGCAGCCCGGAGACAGGTGAAGCTTTCTTT. The chain employs TRBV5-1 and TRBJ1-1; D may be TRBD1 (6 bases). Germline loops: CDR1 SGHRS, CDR2 YFSETQ. The CDR3 has 12 amino acids. Trimming took off 4 bases at V and 7 bases at J, with 11 bases between the two ends.

This chain joins TRBV19 and TRBJ1-2, with D hard to call. This CDR3 comprises 15 residues. The germline CDR1 and CDR2 sequences are LNHDA and SQIVND (reference sequence). Trimming removed 6 bases at V and 9 bases at J, with 23 bases between. The CDR3 bases are TGTGCCAGTAGCCCCATTCACACGGGAAAGGGAAGCTACACCTTC. Its translation: CASSPIHTGKGSYTF.

This clone was counted a few times. The CDR3 DNA reads as TGTGCCAGCAGTGTCGAGGGGGCCGGAGCAGATACGCAGTATTTT. This encodes CASSVEGAGADTQYF. The rearrangement joins TRBV6-4 to TRBJ2-3, with 7 nucleotides matching TRBD1. The V gene end was trimmed by 4 bases and the J gene end by 4 bases; junction bases not matched to a gene: 8. The germline gives CDR1 MRHNA, CDR2 SNTAGT. This CDR3 has 15 amino acids.

This chain links TRBV11-2 with TRBJ1-1; 8 bases fit TRBD1. CDR1 is SGHAT, CDR2 FQNNGV, per germline. V gave up 0 bases and J gave up 5 bases; unmatched junction bases: 5. This CDR3 has 15 residues. The CDR3 reads CASSLDFWTGTEAFF. CDR3 bases: TGTGCCAGCAGCTTAGATTTTTGGACAGGGACTGAAGCTTTCTTT.

CDR3 nucleotides: TGTGCCAGCAGCCCCGGGACAGGGGCTGAGACCCAGTACTTC. Translation gives CASSPGTGAETQYF. The chain employs TRBV7-9 and TRBJ2-5; 10 bases line up with TRBD1. The trim removed 5 bases at V and 5 bases at J, leaving 5 bases unmatched. Germline loops: CDR1 SEHNR, CDR2 FQNEAQ (reference sequence). The CDR3 sequence is 14 residues long.

This chain links TRBV3-1 (or the pseudogene TRBV3-2) with TRBJ1-1, with D perhaps matching TRBD1 (5 bases). The V and J ends lost 0 bases and 3 bases respectively, with 8 bases between them. CDR3 length: 14 amino acids. CDR1 and CDR2 (germline): LGHDT, YNNKEL (reference sequence). CDR3 protein: CASSQDGDYTEAFF. The CDR3 DNA reads TGTGCCAGCAGCCAAGATGGGGACTACACTGAAGCTTTCTTT.

This clone was seen once. V usage is TRBV6-5 and J usage is TRBJ1-1; D is undetermined. This CDR3 is 11 amino acids long. Germline V gene data show CDR1 as MNHEY and CDR2 as SVGAGI. Trimming cost V 8 bases and J 6 bases, with 10 bases left between them. The CDR3 protein is CASLRGSEAFF. The DNA of the CDR3 is TGTGCCAGCCTTCGCGGCTCTGAAGCTTTCTTT.

The J gene is TRBJ2-5, the V gene TRBV6-1; 12 bases fit TRBD2. The CDR3 is made up of 15 amino acids. CDR1 is MNHNS, CDR2 SASEGT, per germline. The trim removed 2 bases at V and 2 bases at J, leaving 0 bases unmatched. The CDR3 DNA reads as TGTGCCAGCAGTGAACTAGCGGGGGGGCAAGAGACCCAGTACTTC. This codes for CASSELAGGQETQYF.

This clone was detected once. V and J are TRBV9 and TRBJ1-1; 7 bases match TRBD1. Germline V gene lookup returns CDR1 SGDLS and CDR2 YYNGEE. J was trimmed by 4 bases and V by 3 bases; bases with no gene match: 3. The CDR3 has 13 amino acids. The chain's CDR3 is CASSGTGVTEAFF. The CDR3 bases are TGTGCCAGCAGCGGAACAGGGGTCACTGAAGCTTTCTTT.

This chain connects TRBV9 to TRBJ2-1, with TRBD2 identical over 7 bases. Per germline, CDR1 SGDLS and CDR2 YYNGEE. The junction had 5 bases not matched to a gene; V was cut back by 3 bases and J by 2 bases. The CDR3 extends over 15 amino acids. The CDR3 sequence: CASSASGRAYNEQFF. For the CDR3, the DNA is TGTGCCAGCAGCGCTAGCGGTCGCGCCTACAATGAGCAGTTCTTC.

The rearrangement uses TRBV3-1 (or the pseudogene TRBV3-2) and TRBJ1-1; D not resolved. The V end lost 4 bases, the J end lost 1 base, and 4 bases lay between the germline ends. CDR1 is LGHDT, CDR2 YNNKEL, per germline (reference sequence). The CDR3 is 12 residues long. The CDR3 DNA sequence: TGTGCCAGCAGCCGCGGGAACACTGAAGCTTTCTTT. Protein: CASSRGNTEAFF.

The DNA of the CDR3 is TGTGCCAGCACCGCGGAGGCGGGCACTGAAGCTTTCTTT. This translates into CASTAEAGTEAFF. The chain employs TRBV2 and TRBJ1-1; D unresolved. The CDR3 consists of 13 residues. The V gene's germline CDR1 is SNHLY and CDR2 FYNNEI. Deletions cut 7 bases from V and 4 bases from J, with 13 bases between.

This clone showed up just a few times. The chain employs TRBV18 and TRBJ1-2, with D perhaps matching TRBD1 (5 bases). Trimming left V 3 bases short and J 7 bases short, with 12 bases between. Looked up from germline, CDR1 is KGHSH and CDR2 is LQKENI. This CDR3 region has 13 residues. The CDR3 loop is CASSPTLGGGYTF. Written as DNA, the CDR3 is TGTGCCAGCTCACCGACGCTGGGGGGTGGCTACACCTTC.